This T cell receptor beta chain was sequenced during a study of blood T cells in healthy people across ages. Findings and caveats of the study: Age showed a roughly linear inverse relationship with TCR beta diversity per million T cells.

CDR1 MDHEN and CDR2 SYDVKM come from the germline V gene. The CDR3 has 15 residues. PCR was performed a second time for about 7 to 11 cycles using a sample-barcoded 5' primer and a J-beta primer mix. With 12 random nucleotides, a template-switch adaptor tagged each individual cDNA molecule. Each CDR3 protein gets one entry after TCRdb re-called the 5' RACE reads with MiXCR. The data contain approximately 2,000,000 distinct CDR3 sequences, more than 35% of them singletons. With respect to this clonotype: What it binds is not known. One junction end disagrees with the germline gene, perhaps due to a read error.

Extractions gave at least 5.5 micrograms of total RNA per sample. The V call is TRBV28, the J call TRBJ2-3, with D unresolved. The specimen sequenced was blood. The TCR comes from a human donor in good health. The CDR3 DNA follows: TGTACCAGCAGTTTAGGCGGAACCCACACAGATACGCAGTATTTT. Translated: CTSSLGGTHTDTQYF.